Shown below are 24 T cell receptor beta chains from a single sample sequenced in a study of T cells in localized non-small cell lung cancer. Produced via immunoSEQ multiplex PCR; TCRdb's table is partial and in-frame only. The repertoire has around 35,000 clones, about four fifths of them found once; the top ten carry roughly 15%. Sequencing used peripheral blood, obtained before any cancer treatment. These receptors were obtained from a male donor aged 60 or older with stage III squamous cell lung carcinoma.

V is TRBV19 and J is TRBJ2-7, with D perhaps assigned TRBD1 or TRBD2 (6 bases each). The V gene's germline CDR1 is LNHDA and CDR2 SQIVND (reference sequence). The CDR3 loop spans 13 amino acids. The ends were cut back, 8 bases at V and 4 bases at J, with 15 bases in the middle. In DNA form, the CDR3 reads TGTGCCAGTTCTGATCTAGGGGGGTACGAGCAGTACTTC. Translated, it gives CASSDLGGYEQYF.

The V gene is TRBV6-6, the J gene TRBJ1-5; D is undetermined. V lost 5 bases, J lost 6 bases, and 17 bases lay in between. CDR1 and CDR2 (germline): MNHNY, SVGAGI (reference sequence). The CDR3 spans 15 residues. CDR3 residues: CASSNPPLSGQPQHF. As DNA, the CDR3 is TGTGCCAGCAGTAATCCCCCCTTGAGTGGTCAGCCCCAGCATTTT.

V gene TRBV7-9 combines with J gene TRBJ2-1; 7 bases line up with TRBD2. CDR1 is SEHNR and CDR2 is FQNEAQ in the germline V gene (reference sequence). V was pared by 5 bases and J by 7 bases, with 8 bases of the junction left unmatched. This CDR3 spans 14 amino acids. For the CDR3, the DNA is TGTGCCAGCAGCCCTCGGACTAGTAGGAATGAGCAGTTCTTC. Translating it yields CASSPRTSRNEQFF. The full variable domain, its missing parts supplied by reference TRBV7-9 and TRBJ2-1, is DTGVSQNPRHKITKRGQNVTFRCDPISEHNRLYWYRQTLGQGPEFLTYFQNEAQLEKSRLLSDRFSAERPKGSFSTLEIQRTEQGDSAMYLCASSPRTSRNEQFFGPGTRLTVL.

The chain uses TRBV27 and TRBJ1-5; D remains unclear. Germline values: CDR1 MNHEY, CDR2 SMNVEV (reference sequence). This CDR3 is 12 amino acids long. Deletions cut 8 bases from V and 0 bases from J, with 5 bases between. DNA of the CDR3: TGTGCCAGCCGCGCTAGCAATCAGCCCCAGCATTTT. It is translated as CASRASNQPQHF.

The chain is built from TRBV19 and TRBJ1-4, with D unclear. The V and J ends lost 6 bases and 5 bases respectively, with 16 bases between them. This CDR3 spans 15 amino acids. From germline, CDR1 is LNHDA and CDR2 SQIVND (reference sequence). Here the CDR3 reads CASSMDGEQNEKLFF. The CDR3 region has the DNA TGTGCCAGTAGCATGGATGGGGAGCAGAATGAAAAACTGTTTTTT.

This chain joins TRBV18 and TRBJ2-3; unclear D gene. Germline V CDR1 and CDR2: KGHSH, LQKENI. Deletions cut 3 bases from V and 8 bases from J, with 12 bases between. The length of the CDR3 is 13 residues. CDR3 nucleotides: TGTGCCAGCTCACCGGACCCTGCCGGTACGCAGTATTTT. It specifies CASSPDPAGTQYF. Combining the CDR3 with reference TRBV18 and TRBJ2-3 gives the whole variable domain NAGVMQNPRHLVRRRGQEARLRCSPMKGHSHVYWYRQLPEEGLKFMVYLQKENIIDESGMPKERFSAEFPKEGPSILRIQQVVRGDSAAYFCASSPDPAGTQYFGPGTRLTVL.

This clone was observed a single time. The chain recombines TRBV7-9 with TRBJ2-3; the D is unclear. The V end was cut by 4 bases, the J end by 2 bases, with 1 base between. The CDR3 length is 11 residues. Germline values: CDR1 SEHNR, CDR2 FQNEAQ (reference sequence). The DNA of the CDR3 is TGTGCCAGCAGCTACACAGATACGCAGTATTTT. Protein product: CASSYTDTQYF.

V usage is TRBV6-5 and J usage is TRBJ2-2; tentatively, D is TRBD2 (5 bases). The CDR3 contains 14 residues. Germline V gene sequence: CDR1 MNHEY, CDR2 SVGAGI. Trimming shortened V by 4 bases and J by 3 bases, and 9 bases separated the two germline ends. This CDR3 reads CASSWYGDTGELFF. DNA for the CDR3: TGTGCCAGCAGTTGGTACGGGGACACCGGGGAGCTGTTTTTT.

This clone was observed once. V is TRBV5-8 and J is TRBJ2-5; D may be TRBD1 (6 bases). Germline V lookup: CDR1 SGHTS, CDR2 YDEGEE. The CDR3 runs 15 residues. Deletions cut 1 base from V and 3 bases from J, with 13 bases between. This chain's CDR3 is CASSLSVTGEETQYF. CDR3 coding DNA: TGTGCCAGCAGCTTGTCGGTGACAGGTGAAGAGACCCAGTACTTC.

The chain employs TRBV30 and TRBJ2-5, with D hard to call. V gave up 1 base and J gave up 4 bases, with 4 bases separating them. Germline assignment: CDR1 GTSNPN and CDR2 SVGIG (reference sequence). The CDR3 runs to 11 residues. CDR3: CAWSGGETQYF. CDR3 nucleotide sequence: TGTGCCTGGAGTGGGGGAGAGACCCAGTACTTC.

This rearrangement joins TRBV9 to TRBJ2-1; 7 bases line up with TRBD2. The germline gives CDR1 SGDLS, CDR2 YYNGEE. CDR3 size: 16 residues. The V gene end was trimmed by 2 bases and the J gene end by 4 bases; junction bases not matched to a gene: 9. CDR3: CASSVSSGETYNEQFF. The CDR3 nucleotides read TGTGCCAGCAGCGTGTCTAGCGGAGAGACTTACAATGAGCAGTTCTTC.

This clone was seen a single time. This chain connects TRBV6-5 to TRBJ1-1; no firm D call. This CDR3 has 13 residues. CDR1 is MNHEY and CDR2 is SVGAGI in the germline V gene. Trimming removed 2 bases at V and 0 bases at J, with 4 bases between. The DNA of the CDR3 is TGTGCCAGCAGTTACAATGTGAACACTGAAGCTTTCTTT. Amino acids: CASSYNVNTEAFF.

The rearrangement uses TRBV19 and TRBJ2-2; TRBD1 agrees at 7 bases. Looked up from germline, CDR1 is LNHDA and CDR2 is SQIVND (reference sequence). This CDR3 is 14 amino acids long. The V and J ends lost 5 bases and 4 bases, in that order; junction bases with no gene match: 4. CDR3 nucleotides: TGTGCCAGTAGTCAATCAGGGGGCACCGGGGAGCTGTTTTTT. Protein product: CASSQSGGTGELFF.

This CDR3 reads CASSPTSGRGRTQYF. The CDR3 coding sequence is TGTGCCAGCTCCCCGACTAGCGGGAGGGGTCGGACCCAGTACTTC. The chain couples TRBV18 to TRBJ2-5; 14 nucleotides align to TRBD2. V shed 6 bases and J 7 bases; nucleotides not matched to a gene: 7. The CDR3 is 15 amino acids. From germline, CDR1 is KGHSH and CDR2 LQKENI.

This clone was found once. The gene calls are TRBV7-3 and TRBJ1-5; D not resolved. V was shortened by 2 bases and J by 4 bases, with 6 bases between the two germline ends. CDR1 SGHTA and CDR2 FQGTGA come from the germline V gene. CDR3 size: 13 residues. CDR3 in DNA: TGTGCCAGCAGCTTATCCCCGAATCAGCCCCAGCATTTT. It yields the protein CASSLSPNQPQHF.

The chain joins TRBV5-1 to TRBJ2-5; D may match TRBD1 or TRBD2 (5 bases each). The CDR3 is 13 amino acids. Germline CDR1 and CDR2: SGHRS and YFSETQ. Trimming cost V 3 bases and J 2 bases, with 8 bases left between them. Here the CDR3 DNA reads TGCGCCAGCAGCTCCGGGGCGCAAGAGACCCAGTACTTC. Its translation is CASSSGAQETQYF.

This chain uses TRBV11-2 with TRBJ1-5; D is uncertain. The V end lost 1 base, the J end lost 5 bases, and 6 bases lay between the germline ends. The length of the CDR3 is 13 residues. Germline loops: CDR1 SGHAT, CDR2 FQNNGV. This chain's CDR3 is CASSLALDQPQHF. DNA for the CDR3: TGTGCCAGCAGCTTAGCGCTCGATCAGCCCCAGCATTTT.

This clone turned up a few times. This chain joins TRBV10-2 and TRBJ1-1; D remains ambiguous. The germline V gene has CDR1 WSHSY and CDR2 SAAADI. The CDR3 is 11 amino acids. CDR3 bases: TGCGCGAGCGGGCGGAGCACTGAAGCTTTCTTT. It is translated as CASGRSTEAFF.

This clone was found once. The gene calls are TRBV4-3 and TRBJ2-3; D gene uncertain. The V end was cut by 1 base, the J end by 2 bases, with 4 bases between. CDR1 LGHNA and CDR2 YSLEER come from the germline V gene. The CDR3 is 13 residues long. CDR3 loop: CASSQGHTDTQYF. The CDR3 nucleotides read TGCGCCAGCAGCCAAGGGCACACAGATACGCAGTATTTT.

The chain links TRBV7-9 to TRBJ2-7; 7 bases agree with TRBD2. Germline CDR1 SEHNR, CDR2 FQNEAQ (reference sequence). This CDR3 has 15 amino acids. V lost 8 bases to trimming and J lost 0 bases; unmatched junction nucleotides: 10. This CDR3 is CASGMGEGSSYEQYF. CDR3 nucleotides: TGTGCCAGCGGGATGGGGGAGGGGAGCTCCTACGAGCAGTACTTC.

The V gene is TRBV5-6, the J gene TRBJ2-5, with D perhaps matching TRBD2 (5 bases). Germline loops: CDR1 SGHDT, CDR2 YYEEEE. V was clipped by 3 bases and J by 1 base, with 19 bases between them. The CDR3 is made up of 17 amino acids. The DNA of the CDR3 is TGTGCCAGCAGCTCCACTATGGTACCAGCGGTCCAAGAGACCCAGTACTTC. Its protein is CASSSTMVPAVQETQYF.

This clone has just one count. The rearrangement joins TRBV6-1 to TRBJ1-5; D not certain. V lost 7 bases and J lost 4, with 8 bases in between. Germline V gene data show CDR1 as MNHNS and CDR2 as SASEGT. The CDR3 covers 12 residues. The CDR3 nucleotides are TGTGCCAGCACCCGGGAGAATCAGCCCCAGCATTTT. This encodes CASTRENQPQHF.

The chain carries TRBV9 and TRBJ1-4; 9 bases agree with TRBD1. This CDR3 is built from 16 residues. V dropped 0 bases and J dropped 5; count of bases not matched to a gene: 5. The germline V gene encodes CDR1 SGDLS and CDR2 YYNGEE. The CDR3 sequence: CASSVAAGTGNEKLFF. CDR3 nucleotides: TGTGCCAGCAGCGTAGCTGCGGGGACAGGGAATGAAAAACTGTTTTTT.

The V gene is TRBV19, the J gene TRBJ1-2; perhaps TRBD1 as D (6 bases). CDR1 and CDR2 from the germline V gene are LNHDA and SQIVND (reference sequence). The CDR3 contains 16 residues. V was cut by 4 bases and J by 5 bases, with 20 bases left in between. CDR3: CASSRNSGEIRYGYTF. DNA for the CDR3: TGTGCCAGTAGTAGAAATTCAGGGGAAATACGGTATGGCTACACCTTC. The complete variable domain, with remaining parts taken from reference TRBV19 and TRBJ1-2, reads DGGITQSPKYLFRKEGQNVTLSCEQNLNHDAMYWYRQDPGQGLRLIYYSQIVNDFQKGDIAEGYSVSREKKESFPLTVTSAQKNPTAFYLCASSRNSGEIRYGYTFGSGTRLTVV.